A selection of T cell receptor beta chains follows, all from one sample in a study of post-analysis software for immune sequencing data. TCRdb re-analysed the PCR reads in MiXCR, keeping a single row per CDR3 protein. The sample holds roughly 200,000 distinct CDR3 sequences, 25% to 35% seen once. Sequencing was done on a sample of blood. These receptors were obtained from a girl under 18 with multiple sclerosis. Each CDR3 is given with its conserved first and last residue. The order of the fields is clone size, D gene, V gene, J gene, CDR3 DNA, CDR3 protein. A D gene is named only where the DNA matches it firmly. The size field is filled for only some rows; it gives once, few, many or a size class.

many	-	TRBV5-5	TRBJ2-4	TGTGCCAGCAGCCTATCGACAGGAGTCAAAAACATTCAGTACTTC	CASSLSTGVKNIQYF
many	-	TRBV5-1	TRBJ2-1	TGCGCCAGCAGCTTTTCGGTGAACTCCTACAATGAGCAGTTCTTC	CASSFSVNSYNEQFF
many	TRBD2	TRBV28	TRBJ2-1	TGTGCCAGCAGTACGAGGTGGAGGGAGGGGATGTACAATGAGCAGTTCTTC	CASSTRWREGMYNEQFF
many	-	TRBV10-3	TRBJ2-5	TGTGCCATCAGTGAGGTCAGTCAAGAGACCCAGTACTTC	CAISEVSQETQYF
many	-	TRBV7-2	TRBJ1-2	TGTGCCAGCAGCTTAGACGCGTTAGCTAACTATGGCTACACCTTC	CASSLDALANYGYTF
-	TRBD2	TRBV7-2	TRBJ2-3	TGTGCCAGCAGCTTAACCACTAGCGGGAGTCTTCGTACAGATACGCAGTATTTT	CASSLTTSGSLRTDTQYF
many	TRBD1	TRBV29-1	TRBJ2-7	TGCAGCGTTCGGGACAGGGTTTCCTACGAGCAGTACTTC	CSVRDRVSYEQYF
-	TRBD2	TRBV20-1	TRBJ2-7	TGCAGTGCTAGTCCAGCGGGAGGGCGTGACTCCTACAATGAGCAGTACTTC	CSASPAGGRDSYNEQYF
few	TRBD2	TRBV15	TRBJ2-1	TGTGCCACCAGCCGGCTAGCGGGAGATTTTTACAATGAGCAGTTCTTC	CATSRLAGDFYNEQFF
-	TRBD2	TRBV20-1	TRBJ2-3	TGCAGTGCTGGGGGGGGACTAGCAACAGATACGCAGTATTTT	CSAGGGLATDTQYF
-	-	TRBV12-3/TRBV12-4	TRBJ2-3	TGTGCCAGCAGGCGGGCCCCCGTGAAAACAGATACGCAGTATTTT	CASRRAPVKTDTQYF
few	-	TRBV20-1	TRBJ1-1	TGCAGTGCTACGGGGAACAGGGAGGTATGGGCTTTCTTT	CSATGNREVWAFF
-	-	TRBV5-1	TRBJ1-1	TGCGCCAGCAGCTTAGGGGGGTCAGGCGGAAACACTGAAGCTTTCTTT	CASSLGGSGGNTEAFF
many	-	TRBV29-1	TRBJ2-7	TGCAGCGTTGGCCTCTCCTACGAGCAGTACTTC	CSVGLSYEQYF
many	-	TRBV20-1	TRBJ2-1	TGCAGTGCTAGAGTTAGACATTTCTACAATGAGCAGTTCTTC	CSARVRHFYNEQFF
few	-	TRBV11-2	TRBJ2-5	TGTGCCAGCAGCCGAGGACAGTCCTTCCAAGAGACCCAGTACTTC	CASSRGQSFQETQYF
-	-	TRBV5-1	TRBJ2-1	TGCGCCAGCAGCTTCCCCGACCCCAACAATGAGCAGTTCTTC	CASSFPDPNNEQFF
few	TRBD1	TRBV18	TRBJ2-5	TGTGCCAGCTCACTCACCGGGACAGAAGAGACCCAGTACTTC	CASSLTGTEETQYF
few	-	TRBV20-1	TRBJ1-6	TGCAGTGCTAGTTCTGCAGGGCCGAATTCACCCCTCCACTTT	CSASSAGPNSPLHF
few	-	TRBV5-1	TRBJ2-6	TGCGCCAGCAGCTTGGAGTGGCAGGGGAGGCCCTCTGGGGCCAACGTCCTGACTTTC	CASSLEWQGRPSGANVLTF
many	-	TRBV10-2	TRBJ1-5	TGCGCCAGCAGTGAGGTCGGACTCAAAAATCAGCCCCAGCATTTT	CASSEVGLKNQPQHF
-	-	TRBV20-1	TRBJ1-5	TGCAGTGCTAGATTGACAGAAATGAATCAGCCCCAGCATTTT	CSARLTEMNQPQHF
few	TRBD1	TRBV18	TRBJ1-5	TGTGCCAGCTCACTAGACAGGGCTAGCAATCAGCCCCAGCATTTT	CASSLDRASNQPQHF
-	-	TRBV11-2	TRBJ2-2	TGTGCCAGCAGCCCCCGGTTCGGGGGGAACACCGGGGAGCTGTTTTTT	CASSPRFGGNTGELFF
few	TRBD1	TRBV5-1	TRBJ1-4	TGCGCCAGCAGCGGGACAGGGGGCGGTGAAAAACTGTTTTTT	CASSGTGGGEKLFF
few	TRBD1	TRBV29-1	TRBJ1-1	TGCAGCGTTGTTGGTTGGACAGGGGCCACTGAAGCTTTCTTT	CSVVGWTGATEAFF